The clone carrying this T cell receptor (beta chain) appeared a few times. Its specificity is unknown. The sample originates from a study of T cells in Graves' hyperthyroidism and ophthalmopathy. TCR beta CDR3 regions were amplified from RNA. HTBI primers were the set used in a first-round RT-PCR of the TCR CDR3. MiXCR was run by TCRdb on the multiplex PCR reads, yielding one entry per CDR3 protein. The sample lists around 400,000 distinct CDR3 sequences, 25% occurring once. This CDR3 comprises 12 residues. Germline V CDR1 and CDR2: MNHNS, SASEGT. V was cut by 8 bases and J by 8 bases, with 15 bases left in between. Study-wide points: Researchers report that a 13 V-J model separated ophthalmopathy from stable hyperthyroidism. Also found in blood were most expanded thyroid clonotypes above 0.001.

This rearrangement joins TRBV6-1 to TRBJ1-1, with no clear D. This TCR was recovered from a man over 45 with Graves' hyperthyroidism. Sequenced: blood. The CDR3 region has the DNA TGTGCCAGCGCAAACTGGCGAAGGGAAGCTTTCTTT. Its translation: CASANWRREAFF.